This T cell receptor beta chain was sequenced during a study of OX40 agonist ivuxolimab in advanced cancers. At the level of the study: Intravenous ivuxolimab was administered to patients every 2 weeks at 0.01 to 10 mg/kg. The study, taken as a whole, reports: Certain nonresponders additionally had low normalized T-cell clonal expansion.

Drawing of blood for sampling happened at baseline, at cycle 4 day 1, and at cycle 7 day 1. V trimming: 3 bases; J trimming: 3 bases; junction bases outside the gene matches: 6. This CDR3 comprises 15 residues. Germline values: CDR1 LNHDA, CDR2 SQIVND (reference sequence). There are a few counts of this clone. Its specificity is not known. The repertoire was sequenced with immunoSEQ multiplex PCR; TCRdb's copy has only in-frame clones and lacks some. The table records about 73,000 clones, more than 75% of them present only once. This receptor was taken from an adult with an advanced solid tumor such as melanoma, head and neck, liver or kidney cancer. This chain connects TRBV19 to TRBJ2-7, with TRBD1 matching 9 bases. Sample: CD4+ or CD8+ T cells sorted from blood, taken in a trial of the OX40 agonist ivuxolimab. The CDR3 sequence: CASSITGTGIYEQYF. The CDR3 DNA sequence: TGTGCCAGTAGTATCACCGGGACAGGGATCTACGAGCAGTACTTC.